Presented here are 26 T cell receptor beta chains from one specimen sequenced in a study of blood T cell repertoires in COVID-19. Clones were read by immunoSEQ multiplex PCR, and TCRdb kept only the in-frame ones, dropping some. Of about 250,000 clones listed, around 86% are singletons. The material sequenced was peripheral blood. The receptors were sampled from a woman of 80 years or more with COVID-19, enrolled during active disease.

The genes are TRBV7-2 and TRBJ1-6, with 9 bases fitting TRBD1. The CDR3 loop spans 17 amino acids. Germline V gene data show CDR1 as SGHTA and CDR2 as FQGNSA. V gave up 0 bases and J gave up 8 bases; unmatched junction bases: 8. The CDR3 here is CASSLAPLTGGYSPLHF. DNA of the CDR3: TGTGCCAGCAGCTTAGCGCCCCTTACAGGGGGCTATTCACCCCTCCACTTT.

The rearrangement links TRBV2 to TRBJ2-2; maybe TRBD2 (6 bases). V gave up 8 bases and J gave up 6 bases, with 13 bases separating them. Germline V gives CDR1 SNHLY, CDR2 FYNNEI. The CDR3 sequence is 13 residues long. The CDR3: CASRGLSSGELFF. As DNA, the CDR3 is TGTGCCAGCCGGGGGTTGAGCTCCGGGGAGCTGTTTTTT.

V is TRBV5-5 and J is TRBJ2-5; 9 positions agree with TRBD2. The CDR3 is 13 residues long. Germline trimming cut 4 bases from V and 5 bases from J; bases unmatched to any gene: 3. The germline V gene has CDR1 SGHKS and CDR2 YYEKEE (reference sequence). DNA of the CDR3: TGTGCCAGCAGCATCGGACTAGCGGAGACCCAGTACTTC. It yields the protein CASSIGLAETQYF.

The chain uses TRBV11-3 and TRBJ2-4; unclear D gene. This CDR3 is 15 amino acids long. CDR1 is SGHNT and CDR2 is YENEEA in the germline V gene. Deletions cut 3 bases from V and 0 bases from J, with 9 bases between. CDR3 bases: TGTGCCAGCAGCTTTTCACAGCTAGCCAAAAACATTCAGTACTTC. Translation gives CASSFSQLAKNIQYF. Complete variable domain (other parts from reference TRBV11-3 and TRBJ2-4): EAGVVQSPRYKIIEKKQPVAFWCNPISGHNTLYWYLQNLGQGPELLIRYENEEAVDDSQLPKDRFSAERLKGVDSTLKIQPAELGDSAVYLCASSFSQLAKNIQYFGAGTRLSVL.

DNA for the CDR3: TGTGCCAGCACCCCGAGGGGGCAGCCCCAGCATTTT. Its protein product is CASTPRGQPQHF. The rearrangement links TRBV28 to TRBJ1-5; the D gene is possibly TRBD1 (6 bases). The V and J ends lost 7 bases and 7 bases respectively, with 11 bases between them. Germline values: CDR1 MDHEN, CDR2 SYDVKM. This CDR3 is 12 amino acids long.

This clone was counted a few times. The V call is TRBV20-1, the J call TRBJ1-1, with D possibly being TRBD1 (6 bases). CDR3 length: 15 residues. Between the trimmed V and J ends, which lost 3 bases and 0 bases, there was a span of 14 bases. Germline V lookup: CDR1 DFQATT, CDR2 SNEGSKA (reference sequence). DNA of the CDR3: TGCAGTGCTAGTAATTCAGGGGCTATGAACACTGAAGCTTTCTTT. Amino acid sequence: CSASNSGAMNTEAFF.

The chain joins TRBV6-2 or TRBV6-3 to TRBJ1-5; a possible D gene is TRBD1 (5 bases). The CDR3 spans 16 residues. CDR1 and CDR2 (germline): MNHEY, SVGEGT. Trimming stripped 0 bases from V and 1 base from J, with 10 bases between. CDR3 in DNA: TGTGCCAGCAGTTACTCTCAGGGTTGGAGCAATCAGCCCCAGCATTTT. Translated, it gives CASSYSQGWSNQPQHF.

The chain is built from TRBV28 and TRBJ1-4; 9 bases are shared with TRBD1. This CDR3 is 13 amino acids long. CDR1 and CDR2 from the germline V gene are MDHEN and SYDVKM. The V segment lost 4 bases and the J segment 8 bases; nucleotides outside the gene matches: 2. This CDR3 is CASSWDRAEKLFF. CDR3 nucleotides: TGTGCCAGCAGTTGGGACAGGGCCGAAAAACTGTTTTTT.

This chain links TRBV5-4 with TRBJ1-6; 9 bases are a match to TRBD1. The CDR3 totals 14 residues. J was trimmed by 10 bases and V by 6 bases; bases with no gene match: 8. Germline V CDR1 and CDR2: SGHNT, YYREEE (reference sequence). The CDR3: CASTKTGGTSPLHF. DNA for the CDR3: TGTGCCAGCACCAAGACAGGGGGTACATCACCCCTCCACTTT.

This chain links TRBV20-1 with TRBJ1-2; D is uncertain. Germline V gene sequence: CDR1 DFQATT, CDR2 SNEGSKA (reference sequence). The V end lost 1 base, the J end lost 8 bases, and 8 bases lay between the germline ends. The CDR3 covers 11 residues. The CDR3 nucleotides read TGCAGTGCTAGAGCTGAGTGGGGCTACACCTTC. Protein: CSARAEWGYTF.

The V gene is TRBV28, the J gene TRBJ2-5, with D maybe TRBD1 (6 bases). CDR1 and CDR2 from the germline V gene are MDHEN and SYDVKM. The CDR3 covers 13 residues. V lost 3 bases and J 5 bases, leaving 10 bases between the germline ends. Here the CDR3 DNA reads TGTGCCAGCAGTTTTTCAGGGGCCGAGACCCAGTACTTC. Translating gives CASSFSGAETQYF.

The chain combines TRBV6-1 with TRBJ2-1; the D gene is possibly TRBD1 (5 bases). The CDR3 is 14 residues long. Per the germline V gene, CDR1 is MNHNS and CDR2 is SASEGT. The ends were cut back, 3 bases at V and 5 bases at J, with 11 bases in the middle. CDR3 sequence reads: CASSDRAGNNEQFF. Here the CDR3 DNA reads TGTGCCAGCAGTGATCGCGCAGGGAACAATGAGCAGTTCTTC.

V and J are TRBV19 and TRBJ2-2, with TRBD2 as a possible D gene (5 bases). Trimming pared 6 bases from V and 6 bases from J, leaving 11 bases between. CDR1 and CDR2 (germline): LNHDA, SQIVND (reference sequence). This CDR3 spans 13 amino acids. The DNA of the CDR3 is TGTGCCAGTAGAACGAGGGCCCCCGGGGAGCTGTTTTTT. Its translation: CASRTRAPGELFF.

This sequence joins TRBV7-2 and TRBJ1-3; D uncertain. This CDR3 spans 15 amino acids. Germline V gene lookup returns CDR1 SGHTA and CDR2 FQGNSA. The V end was cut by 3 bases, the J end by 0 bases, with 9 bases between. DNA for the CDR3: TGTGCCAGCAGCTTGTCCGCGGACTCTGGAAACACCATATATTTT. This sequence encodes CASSLSADSGNTIYF.

CDR3: CASSYTGQGDTGELFF. CDR3 sequence (DNA): TGCGCCAGCAGCTACACGGGACAGGGAGACACCGGGGAGCTGTTTTTT. The V call is TRBV5-1, the J call TRBJ2-2, with TRBD1 matching over 9 bases. CDR1 is SGHRS, CDR2 YFSETQ, per germline. The CDR3 is made up of 16 amino acids. V lost 3 bases to trimming and J lost 3 bases; unmatched junction nucleotides: 6.

The rearrangement uses TRBV2 and TRBJ1-2, with D maybe TRBD1 (5 bases). There are 16 residues in the CDR3. The germline CDR1 and CDR2 sequences are SNHLY and FYNNEI. Trimming pared 6 bases from V and 2 bases from J, leaving 19 bases between. For the CDR3, the DNA is TGTGCCAGCAGGGACCCGGGGGGGTCCCTCAACTATGGCTACACCTTC. Amino acids: CASRDPGGSLNYGYTF.

This rearrangement joins TRBV28 to TRBJ1-4; D uncertain. The germline V gene has CDR1 MDHEN and CDR2 SYDVKM. Trimming cost V 8 bases and J 3 bases, with 16 bases left between them. The CDR3 totals 15 residues. In DNA form, the CDR3 reads TGTGCCAGCGGGTTCGCCGGGAGATCTAATGAAAAACTGTTTTTT. This codes for CASGFAGRSNEKLFF.

V usage is TRBV6-2 or TRBV6-3 and J usage is TRBJ1-5; the D is unclear. Deletions cut 0 bases from V and 2 bases from J, with 11 bases between. This CDR3 has 16 residues. Germline CDR1 is MNHEY and CDR2 is SVGEGT. The CDR3 DNA follows: TGTGCCAGCAGTTACTCGGCGACACTTCGCAATCAGCCCCAGCATTTT. Translation gives CASSYSATLRNQPQHF.

The V call is TRBV6-4, the J call TRBJ2-2; the match to TRBD2 covers 8 bases. V was pared by 0 bases and J by 9 bases, with 3 bases of the junction left unmatched. Germline V gives CDR1 MRHNA, CDR2 SNTAGT. The CDR3 contains 14 residues. The DNA of the CDR3 is TGTGCCAGCAGTGACTCGGGACTAGGGCGGGAGCTGTTTTTT. Protein product: CASSDSGLGRELFF.

The V gene is TRBV11-2, the J gene TRBJ2-1; 11 positions agree with TRBD1. The CDR3 spans 16 residues. Germline-derived CDR1 and CDR2 are SGHAT and FQNNGV. Germline trimming cut 5 bases from V and 0 bases from J; bases unmatched to any gene: 3. CDR3 nucleotide sequence: TGTGCCAGCAGCCGCGGGACAGGGGGCTCCTACAATGAGCAGTTCTTC. Residues: CASSRGTGGSYNEQFF.

Written as DNA, the CDR3 is TGTGCCAGCAGTGTTACCTCGACTAGCGGGGGGCAAGAGACCCAGTACTTC. Translated: CASSVTSTSGGQETQYF. The V call is TRBV6-1, the J call TRBJ2-5; 13 bases are a match to TRBD2. Germline V gives CDR1 MNHNS, CDR2 SASEGT. The trim removed 4 bases at V and 2 bases at J, leaving 7 bases unmatched. This CDR3 comprises 17 residues.

V usage is TRBV5-4 and J usage is TRBJ2-4; tentatively, D is TRBD1 (6 bases). Looked up from germline, CDR1 is SGHNT and CDR2 is YYREEE (reference sequence). Trimming stripped 4 bases from V and 0 bases from J, with 8 bases between. This CDR3 region has 14 residues. For the CDR3, the DNA is TGTGCCAGCAGCGTGACAGGAGCCAAAAACATTCAGTACTTC. Translating gives CASSVTGAKNIQYF.

The rearrangement joins TRBV28 to TRBJ1-1, with 9 bases fitting TRBD1. Looked up from germline, CDR1 is MDHEN and CDR2 is SYDVKM. This CDR3 has 15 residues. After removal of 2 bases from V and 10 bases from J, the junction contained 11 bases not matched to a gene. CDR3 sequence: CASSLRGQGIWGAFF. The CDR3 nucleotides read TGTGCCAGCAGTTTAAGGGGACAGGGCATATGGGGAGCTTTCTTT.

This rearrangement joins TRBV5-1 to TRBJ1-5; D ambiguous. Trimming pared 0 bases from V and 0 bases from J, leaving 10 bases between. The CDR3 loop spans 16 amino acids. Germline CDR1 reads SGHRS; CDR2 reads YFSETQ. The CDR3 is CASSLGAGNSNQPQHF. As DNA, the CDR3 is TGCGCCAGCAGCTTGGGTGCGGGAAATAGCAATCAGCCCCAGCATTTT.

CDR3 residues: CASSRTSGGERETQYF. CDR3 bases: TGTGCCAGCAGCAGGACTAGCGGGGGGGAAAGGGAGACCCAGTACTTC. The chain carries TRBV3-1 (or the pseudogene TRBV3-2) and TRBJ2-5; TRBD2 matches 15 bases. With 5 bases clipped from V and 5 bases from J, the junction kept 6 bases outside the gene matches. Germline V CDR1 and CDR2: LGHDT, YNNKEL (reference sequence). The CDR3 length is 16 residues.

The chain employs TRBV4-1 and TRBJ1-5; weak D call: TRBD1 (6 bases). The CDR3 runs 15 residues. Trimming removed 3 bases from V and 4 bases from J, with 13 bases in between. CDR1 and CDR2 (germline): MGHRA, YSYEKL. CDR3 residues: CASSQVQGNNQPQHF. Here the CDR3 DNA reads TGCGCCAGCAGCCAGGTACAGGGAAATAATCAGCCCCAGCATTTT.